A single sample gave rise to the 30 T cell receptor beta chains below, sequenced in a study of T cells in localized non-small cell lung cancer. TCRdb's table, derived via immunoSEQ multiplex PCR, lists solely in-frame clones and lacks some. The repertoire holds about 1,300 clones, with over 20% as singletons. Sequenced material: normal lung tissue next to the tumor, taken before any cancer treatment. The receptors were gathered from a woman aged 35 to 70 with stage II lung adenocarcinoma.

The V call is TRBV12-5, the J call TRBJ2-7; 8 positions agree with TRBD1. The V segment lost 1 base and the J segment 3 bases; nucleotides outside the gene matches: 5. This CDR3 comprises 15 residues. Germline values: CDR1 LGHNT, CDR2 FRNRAP. The DNA for the CDR3 is TGTGCTAGTGGTTTGGGACAGGGGTCTAACTACGAGCAGTACTTC. It encodes CASGLGQGSNYEQYF.

This clone appeared a few times. This chain connects TRBV11-3 to TRBJ1-1, with D possibly TRBD1 on 5 matching bases. Trimming took 1 base from V and 3 from J, leaving 18 bases between them. Per the germline V gene, CDR1 is SGHNT and CDR2 is YENEEA. The CDR3 covers 17 residues. Here the CDR3 reads CASSLGAPGRADTEAFF. Here the CDR3 DNA reads TGTGCCAGCAGCTTAGGAGCTCCGGGACGGGCGGACACTGAAGCTTTCTTT.

This clone turned up a few times. The chain couples TRBV9 to TRBJ2-5, with D perhaps being TRBD1 or TRBD2 (6 bases each). Germline CDR1 is SGDLS and CDR2 is YYNGEE. The CDR3 is 15 amino acids. V gave up 4 bases and J gave up 4 bases, with 17 bases separating them. CDR3 in DNA: TGTGCCAGCAGCAAGGAGGGGGGCCTGTCAGAGACCCAGTACTTC. It encodes CASSKEGGLSETQYF.

This clone is large (0.1 to 1%) by share. The gene calls are TRBV14 and TRBJ1-1; a weak D match, TRBD1 (6 bases). Germline CDR1 is SGHDN and CDR2 is FVKESK. Trimming pared 2 bases from V and 4 bases from J, leaving 11 bases between. The CDR3 runs to 14 residues. This chain's CDR3 is CASSQNRATTEAFF. The DNA for the CDR3 is TGTGCCAGCAGCCAAAACAGGGCGACCACTGAAGCTTTCTTT.

This clone has just a few counts. The chain links TRBV12-5 to TRBJ1-3, with D unresolved. Germline CDR1 and CDR2: LGHNT and FRNRAP. The CDR3 is 14 amino acids. Trimming cost V 0 bases and J 1 base, with 4 bases left between them. The DNA for the CDR3 is TGTGCTAGTGGTTTGGTGGCTTCTGGAAACACCATATATTTT. Protein: CASGLVASGNTIYF.

The chain uses TRBV6-8 and TRBJ2-2, with 8 bases matching TRBD1. This CDR3 region has 14 residues. J was trimmed by 1 base and V by 8 bases; bases with no gene match: 3. Germline V gene lookup returns CDR1 MNHGY and CDR2 SAAAGT. CDR3 coding DNA: TGTGCCAGCGGAGGGACAGGGAACACCGGGGAGCTGTTTTTT. It encodes CASGGTGNTGELFF.

The genes are TRBV15 and TRBJ1-2; TRBD1 might be the D (6 bases). CDR3 length: 16 amino acids. Germline loops: CDR1 LNHNV, CDR2 YYDKDF (reference sequence). V was cut by 5 bases and J by 1 base, with 17 bases left in between. CDR3 DNA: TGTGCCACCAGCCCGGGGGGCAGCTCCTATAACTATGGCTACACCTTC. Translated: CATSPGGSSYNYGYTF.

The chain joins TRBV19 to TRBJ2-2; 9 nucleotides match TRBD2. This CDR3 region has 15 residues. Losses at the gene ends were 5 bases for V and 7 bases for J; bases not matched to a gene: 8. Per germline, CDR1 LNHDA and CDR2 SQIVND (reference sequence). DNA for the CDR3: TGTGCCAGTAGTCCCGCGGGGGGGCAAGGCGGGGAGCTGTTTTTT. It codes for CASSPAGGQGGELFF.

The chain links TRBV28 to TRBJ1-5; a possible D gene is TRBD1 (5 bases). V dropped 6 bases and J dropped 7 bases, with 22 bases sitting between them. The CDR3 length is 16 residues. The germline V gene has CDR1 MDHEN and CDR2 SYDVKM. CDR3 DNA sequence: TGTGCCAGCAGCCCCGGGACCCAACGGGCAGACCAGCCCCAGCATTTT. Encoded protein: CASSPGTQRADQPQHF.

The chain carries TRBV9 and TRBJ2-1; no reliable D call. The CDR3 is made up of 13 amino acids. Looked up from germline, CDR1 is SGDLS and CDR2 is YYNGEE. V lost 0 bases to trimming and J lost 5 bases, with 6 bases between them. CDR3 amino acids: CASSVGPNNEQFF. The CDR3, as DNA: TGTGCCAGCAGCGTAGGACCGAACAATGAGCAGTTCTTC.

By sample fraction, this clone is large. The chain carries TRBV29-1 and TRBJ2-7; the match to TRBD1 covers 9 bases. The CDR3 has 16 amino acids. Unmatched junction bases numbered 19, after V lost 6 bases and J lost 7 bases. Germline CDR1 is SQVTM and CDR2 is ANQGSEA. CDR3: CSVRGQGPKGDWEQYF. In DNA form, the CDR3 reads TGCAGCGTGAGGGGACAGGGCCCCAAGGGGGATTGGGAGCAGTACTTC.

The chain recombines TRBV12-5 with TRBJ1-5; 9 nucleotides agree with TRBD1. Germline CDR1 reads LGHNT; CDR2 reads FRNRAP. This CDR3 has 16 residues. This CDR3 reads CASLKGQGYSNQPQHF. Written as DNA, the CDR3 is TGTGCCAGCCTGAAGGGACAGGGCTATAGCAATCAGCCCCAGCATTTT.

This clone rates as medium-sized (0.01 to 0.1%). The chain is built from TRBV6-8 and TRBJ2-1; D gene uncertain. The CDR3 has 15 amino acids. V lost 5 bases and J 8 bases, leaving 19 bases between the germline ends. CDR1 MNHGY and CDR2 SAAAGT come from the germline V gene. The chain's CDR3 is CASSTTGQNLDEQFF. The CDR3 DNA reads as TGTGCCAGCAGTACGACTGGCCAGAACCTGGATGAGCAGTTCTTC.

In this sample, this clone turned up a few times. At one boundary the junction diverges from the germline segment, which might be a read error. The chain joins TRBV6-8 to TRBJ1-5; D is unclear. Per germline, CDR1 MNHGY and CDR2 SAAAGT. The CDR3 has 13 amino acids. The DNA of the CDR3 is TGTGCCATCAGTGGAAATGGGAATCAGCCCCAGCATTTT. Its translation is CAISGNGNQPQHF.

Relative to its sample, this clone is medium-sized. The chain joins TRBV6-8 to TRBJ1-6, with D hard to call. CDR3 size: 15 residues. V was clipped by 5 bases and J by 7 bases, with 15 bases between them. From germline, CDR1 is MNHGY and CDR2 SAAAGT. CDR3 coding DNA: TGTGCCAGCAGTCCCTCCTTTTTGAACAATTCACCCCTCCACTTT. It is translated as CASSPSFLNNSPLHF.

The genes are TRBV19 and TRBJ1-2, with 7 bases aligning to TRBD1. V shed 5 bases, J shed 6 bases, and the junction held 6 bases outside the gene matches. From germline, CDR1 is LNHDA and CDR2 SQIVND (reference sequence). The CDR3 loop spans 13 amino acids. CDR3 amino acids: CASSFTGADGYTF. In DNA form, the CDR3 reads TGTGCCAGTAGTTTTACAGGGGCTGATGGCTACACCTTC.

This chain uses TRBV11-3 with TRBJ1-4; TRBD1 is a possible D gene (6 bases). Per the germline V gene, CDR1 is SGHNT and CDR2 is YENEEA. V was shortened by 4 bases and J by 8 bases, with 20 bases between the two germline ends. CDR3 size: 16 residues. The CDR3 sequence: CASSSSPRGNVEKLFF. Here the CDR3 DNA reads TGTGCCAGCAGCTCATCACCCAGGGGTAATGTGGAAAAACTGTTTTTT.

This rearrangement joins TRBV18 to TRBJ2-7, with D unresolved. The V end lost 1 base, the J end lost 6 bases, and 13 bases lay between the germline ends. There are 14 residues in the CDR3. Germline V CDR1 and CDR2: KGHSH, LQKENI. This chain's CDR3 is CASSPQKFPSEQYF. As DNA, the CDR3 is TGTGCCAGCTCACCACAAAAATTCCCGAGCGAGCAGTACTTC.

The J gene is TRBJ2-1, the V gene TRBV12-5; possible D gene TRBD2, 6 bases. CDR3 length equals 15 residues. Germline V CDR1 and CDR2: LGHNT, FRNRAP. V was trimmed by 1 base and J by 7 bases, leaving 14 bases between them. CDR3: CASGLGAGMKNEQFF. CDR3 in DNA: TGTGCTAGTGGTTTGGGGGCGGGAATGAAAAATGAGCAGTTCTTC. Based on the CDR3 plus reference TRBV12-5 and TRBJ2-1, the full variable domain is DARVTQTPRHKVTEMGQEVTMRCQPILGHNTVFWYRQTMMQGLELLAYFRNRAPLDDSGMPKDRFSAEMPDATLATLKIQPSEPRDSAVYFCASGLGAGMKNEQFFGPGTRLTVL.

The chain's CDR3 is CAWSVHRQGAISKNIQYF. The CDR3 DNA is TGTGCCTGGAGTGTACACCGACAGGGGGCGATTTCCAAAAACATTCAGTACTTC. The rearrangement joins TRBV30 to TRBJ2-4; 10 nucleotides agree with TRBD1. With V trimmed by 0 bases and J by 2 bases, 10 bases remained unmatched. This CDR3 has 18 amino acids. Germline V gene sequence: CDR1 GTSNPN, CDR2 SVGIG (reference sequence).

This clone came up a few times. The J gene is TRBJ2-1, the V gene TRBV6-8, with unresolved D. The V and J ends lost 5 bases and 1 base respectively, with 3 bases between them. CDR1 and CDR2 from the germline V gene are MNHGY and SAAAGT. This CDR3 is built from 12 residues. CDR3 protein: CASSTSYNEQFF. The CDR3 bases are TGTGCCAGCAGTACTTCCTACAATGAGCAGTTCTTC.

V gene TRBV29-1 combines with J gene TRBJ1-2, with D possibly matching TRBD1 (5 bases). Germline-derived CDR1 and CDR2 are SQVTM and ANQGSEA. This CDR3 comprises 15 residues. The V and J ends lost 7 bases and 2 bases respectively, with 20 bases between them. The CDR3 coding sequence is TGCAGCGATATAGGGGCCGCCAGCCGGAACTATGGCTACACCTTC. This gives the protein CSDIGAASRNYGYTF.

This clone was counted between two and nine times. This chain links TRBV2 with TRBJ2-1; 11 nucleotides align to TRBD2. V shed 5 bases, J shed 2 bases, and the junction held 8 bases outside the gene matches. Germline-derived CDR1 and CDR2 are SNHLY and FYNNEI. The CDR3 runs 17 residues. The CDR3 DNA follows: TGTGCCAGCAGTTTCACTAGCGGGGGCTCAACCTACAATGAGCAGTTCTTC. Its protein is CASSFTSGGSTYNEQFF.

This clone showed up just a few times. The gene calls are TRBV11-3 and TRBJ2-7, with a possible D match to TRBD2 (6 bases). The germline V gene encodes CDR1 SGHNT and CDR2 YENEEA. V lost 3 bases to trimming and J lost 0 bases, with 12 bases between them. The CDR3 contains 15 residues. The CDR3 sequence is CASSLEGPLSYEQYF. CDR3 DNA sequence: TGTGCCAGCAGCTTGGAGGGGCCCCTCTCCTACGAGCAGTACTTC. The full variable domain, its missing parts supplied by reference TRBV11-3 and TRBJ2-7, is EAGVVQSPRYKIIEKKQPVAFWCNPISGHNTLYWYLQNLGQGPELLIRYENEEAVDDSQLPKDRFSAERLKGVDSTLKIQPAELGDSAVYLCASSLEGPLSYEQYFGPGTRLTVT.

This clone has a handful of counts. V gene TRBV27 combines with J gene TRBJ1-5; 7 bases agree with TRBD1. Germline lookup yields CDR1 MNHEY and CDR2 SMNVEV (reference sequence). Trimming removed 6 bases from V and 1 base from J; junction bases left unmatched: 9. The CDR3 length is 16 residues. DNA for the CDR3: TGTGCCAGCAGCCCGACAGGGCAGGGGAGCAATCAGCCCCAGCATTTT. This gives the protein CASSPTGQGSNQPQHF.

By frequency in the sample, this clone is medium-sized (0.01 to 0.1%). V usage is TRBV11-1 and J usage is TRBJ1-2; D is unclear. The germline CDR1 and CDR2 sequences are SGHAT and FQDESV (reference sequence). The CDR3 has 14 amino acids. With 5 bases removed from V and 4 bases from J, the gap between germline ends came to 14 bases. The CDR3: CASSMDAGSYGYTF. The CDR3 bases are TGTGCCAGCAGCATGGACGCGGGCTCCTATGGCTACACCTTC.

This clone is judged medium-sized. The chain combines TRBV11-3 with TRBJ2-1; 11 bases align to TRBD1. CDR3 size: 14 residues. Germline V gene sequence: CDR1 SGHNT, CDR2 YENEEA. J was trimmed by 6 bases and V by 3 bases; bases with no gene match: 1. The CDR3 spells CASSFGTGGNEQFF. CDR3 sequence (DNA): TGTGCCAGCAGCTTCGGGACAGGGGGCAATGAGCAGTTCTTC.

This clone counts as large. J is TRBJ1-5 and V is TRBV28; D unclear. From germline, CDR1 is MDHEN and CDR2 SYDVKM. V dropped 7 bases and J dropped 3 bases, with 13 bases sitting between them. The CDR3 totals 14 residues. The CDR3 sequence is CASNRPAVNQPQHF. CDR3 DNA sequence: TGTGCCAGCAATCGTCCGGCAGTCAATCAGCCCCAGCATTTT.

This clone occurred a few times. This chain links TRBV9 with TRBJ1-5, with 8 bases aligning to TRBD1. The germline CDR1 and CDR2 sequences are SGDLS and YYNGEE. The CDR3 sequence is 15 residues long. V was clipped by 0 bases and J by 2 bases; unmatched bases: 1. The CDR3 sequence is CASSVGGQGNQPQHF. The CDR3 DNA reads as TGTGCCAGCAGCGTAGGGGGACAGGGCAATCAGCCCCAGCATTTT.

The chain has TRBV29-1 and TRBJ1-1, with TRBD1 identical over 7 bases. The V and J ends lost 4 bases and 0 bases, in that order; junction bases with no gene match: 2. The CDR3 loop spans 13 amino acids. Germline loops: CDR1 SQVTM, CDR2 ANQGSEA. The CDR3 coding sequence is TGCAGCGTTGTACAGGGGATGAACACTGAAGCTTTCTTT. Translation: CSVVQGMNTEAFF.